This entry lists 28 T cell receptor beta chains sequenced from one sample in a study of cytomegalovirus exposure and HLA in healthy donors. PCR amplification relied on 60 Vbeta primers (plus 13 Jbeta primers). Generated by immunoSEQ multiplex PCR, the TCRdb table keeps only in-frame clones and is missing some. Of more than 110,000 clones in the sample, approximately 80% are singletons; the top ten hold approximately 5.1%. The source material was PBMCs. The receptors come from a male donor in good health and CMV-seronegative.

The CDR3 region has the DNA TGCGCCAGCAGCCACCAAGGGAGGGCTAGCACAGATACGCAGTATTTT. Translated: CASSHQGRASTDTQYF. This chain joins TRBV4-1 and TRBJ2-3; 7 nucleotides match TRBD2. The CDR3 sequence is 16 residues long. V shed 3 bases and J 0 bases; nucleotides not matched to a gene: 6. Looked up from germline, CDR1 is MGHRA and CDR2 is YSYEKL.

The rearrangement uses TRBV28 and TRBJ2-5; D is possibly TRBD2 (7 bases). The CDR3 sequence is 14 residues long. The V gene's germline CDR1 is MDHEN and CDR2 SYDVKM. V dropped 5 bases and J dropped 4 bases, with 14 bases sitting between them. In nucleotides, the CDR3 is TGTGCCAGCAGTCCCCACGGGGGGCCAGAGACCCAGTACTTC. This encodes CASSPHGGPETQYF.

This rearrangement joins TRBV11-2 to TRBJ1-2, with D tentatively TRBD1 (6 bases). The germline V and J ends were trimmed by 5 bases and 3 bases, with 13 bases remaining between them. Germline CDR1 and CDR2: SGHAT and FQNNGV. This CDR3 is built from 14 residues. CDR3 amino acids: CASSLGRQDYGYTF. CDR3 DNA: TGTGCCAGCAGCCTAGGGAGACAGGACTATGGCTACACCTTC.

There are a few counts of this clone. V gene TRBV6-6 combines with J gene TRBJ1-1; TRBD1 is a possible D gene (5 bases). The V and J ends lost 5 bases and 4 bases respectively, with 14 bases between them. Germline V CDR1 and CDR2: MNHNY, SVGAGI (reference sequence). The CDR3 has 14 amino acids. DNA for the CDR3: TGTGCCAGCAGTCCCCCCCGGGGGGGCACTGAAGCTTTCTTT. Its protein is CASSPPRGGTEAFF.

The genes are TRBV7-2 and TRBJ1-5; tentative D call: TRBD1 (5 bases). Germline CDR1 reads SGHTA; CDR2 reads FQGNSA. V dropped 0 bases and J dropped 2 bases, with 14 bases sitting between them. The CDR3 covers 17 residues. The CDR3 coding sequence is TGTGCCAGCAGCTTAGCTTCATTGGGCAGGGGCAATCAGCCCCAGCATTTT. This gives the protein CASSLASLGRGNQPQHF.

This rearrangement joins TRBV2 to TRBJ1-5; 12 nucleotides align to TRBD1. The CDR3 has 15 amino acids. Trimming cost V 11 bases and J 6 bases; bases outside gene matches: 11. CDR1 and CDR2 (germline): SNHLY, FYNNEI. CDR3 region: CASTGDRGLTQPQHF. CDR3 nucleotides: TGTGCCTCAACAGGGGACAGGGGGCTTACTCAGCCCCAGCATTTT.

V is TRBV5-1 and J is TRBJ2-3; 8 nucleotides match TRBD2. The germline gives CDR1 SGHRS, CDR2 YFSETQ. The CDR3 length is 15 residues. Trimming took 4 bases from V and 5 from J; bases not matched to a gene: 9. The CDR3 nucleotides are TGCGCCAGCAGCCCCTCCGGGACTAGTTTAGATACGCAGTATTTT. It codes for CASSPSGTSLDTQYF.

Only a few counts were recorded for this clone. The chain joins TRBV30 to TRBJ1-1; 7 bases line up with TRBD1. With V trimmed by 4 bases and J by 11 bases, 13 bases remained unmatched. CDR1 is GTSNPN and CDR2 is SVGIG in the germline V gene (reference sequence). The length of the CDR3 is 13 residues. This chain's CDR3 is CAWTVTRGAGAFF. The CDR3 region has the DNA TGTGCCTGGACCGTTACCAGGGGGGCTGGGGCTTTCTTT.

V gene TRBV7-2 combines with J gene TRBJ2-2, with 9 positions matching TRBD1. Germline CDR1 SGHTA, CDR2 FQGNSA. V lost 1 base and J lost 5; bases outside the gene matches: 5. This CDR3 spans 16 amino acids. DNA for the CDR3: TGTGCCAGCAGCTTAGGGGGACAGGGATGGACCGGGGAGCTGTTTTTT. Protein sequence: CASSLGGQGWTGELFF.

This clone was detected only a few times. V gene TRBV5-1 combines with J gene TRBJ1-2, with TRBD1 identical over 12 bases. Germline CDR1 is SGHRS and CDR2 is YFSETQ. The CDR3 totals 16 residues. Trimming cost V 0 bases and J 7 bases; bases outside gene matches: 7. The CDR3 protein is CASSLDPGTGGAGYTF. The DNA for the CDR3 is TGCGCCAGCAGCTTGGACCCCGGGACAGGGGGCGCTGGCTACACCTTC. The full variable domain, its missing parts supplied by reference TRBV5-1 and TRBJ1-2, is KAGVTQTPRYLIKTRGQQVTLSCSPISGHRSVSWYQQTPGQGLQFLFEYFSETQRNKGNFPGRFSGRQFSNSRSEMNVSTLELGDSALYLCASSLDPGTGGAGYTFGSGTRLTVV.

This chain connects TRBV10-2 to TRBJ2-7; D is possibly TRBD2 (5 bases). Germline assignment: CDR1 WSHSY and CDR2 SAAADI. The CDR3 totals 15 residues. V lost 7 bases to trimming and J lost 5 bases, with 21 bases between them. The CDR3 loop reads CASTLTRGGENEQYF. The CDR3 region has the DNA TGCGCCAGCACCCTGACAAGAGGTGGGGAGAACGAGCAGTACTTC.

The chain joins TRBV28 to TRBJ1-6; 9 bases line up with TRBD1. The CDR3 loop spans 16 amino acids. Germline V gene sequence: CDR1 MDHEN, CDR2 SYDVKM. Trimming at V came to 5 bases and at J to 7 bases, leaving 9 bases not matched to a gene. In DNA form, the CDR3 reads TGTGCCAGCAGTCATCTGACAGGGGGGGGAAATTCACCCCTCCACTTT. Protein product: CASSHLTGGGNSPLHF.

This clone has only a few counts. The CDR3 sequence: CASSGNGSSYEQYF. CDR3 DNA: TGTGCCAGCAGCGGAAACGGGAGCTCCTACGAGCAGTACTTC. V usage is TRBV5-4 and J usage is TRBJ2-7, with D possibly matching TRBD2 (6 bases). With 4 bases removed from V and 0 bases from J, the gap between germline ends came to 11 bases. The germline V gene encodes CDR1 SGHNT and CDR2 YYREEE (reference sequence). The CDR3 totals 14 residues.

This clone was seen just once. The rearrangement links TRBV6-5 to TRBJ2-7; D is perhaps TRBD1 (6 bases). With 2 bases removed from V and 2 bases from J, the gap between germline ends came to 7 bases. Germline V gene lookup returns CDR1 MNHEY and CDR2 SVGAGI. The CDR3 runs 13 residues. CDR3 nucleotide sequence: TGTGCCAGCAGTTACAAGGGGGCCTACGAGCAGTACTTC. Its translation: CASSYKGAYEQYF.

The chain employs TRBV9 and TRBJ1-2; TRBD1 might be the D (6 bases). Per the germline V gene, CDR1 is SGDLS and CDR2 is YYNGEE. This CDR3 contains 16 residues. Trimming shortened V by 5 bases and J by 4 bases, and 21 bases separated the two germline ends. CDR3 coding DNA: TGTGCCAGCAGGGGGGGAGGGTGGGGGGCGTTCTATGGCTACACCTTC. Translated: CASRGGGWGAFYGYTF.

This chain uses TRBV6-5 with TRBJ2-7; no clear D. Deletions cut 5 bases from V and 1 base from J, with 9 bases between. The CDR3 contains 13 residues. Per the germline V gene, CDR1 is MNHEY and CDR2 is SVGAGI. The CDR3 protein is CASSTTPSYEQYF. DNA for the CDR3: TGTGCCAGCAGTACTACACCTTCCTACGAGCAGTACTTC.

The DNA for the CDR3 is TGTGCCAGCAGCTTAGGGAGGATTTCTGGAAACACCATATATTTT. Encoded protein: CASSLGRISGNTIYF. V is TRBV7-2 and J is TRBJ1-3; D unresolved. The V and J ends lost 1 base and 1 base respectively, with 8 bases between them. CDR1 SGHTA and CDR2 FQGNSA come from the germline V gene. This CDR3 region has 15 residues.

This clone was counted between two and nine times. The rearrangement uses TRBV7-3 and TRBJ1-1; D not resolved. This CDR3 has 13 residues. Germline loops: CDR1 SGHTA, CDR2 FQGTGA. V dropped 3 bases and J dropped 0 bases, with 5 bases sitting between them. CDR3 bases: TGTGCCAGCAGCTTCACATTGAACACTGAAGCTTTCTTT. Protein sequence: CASSFTLNTEAFF.

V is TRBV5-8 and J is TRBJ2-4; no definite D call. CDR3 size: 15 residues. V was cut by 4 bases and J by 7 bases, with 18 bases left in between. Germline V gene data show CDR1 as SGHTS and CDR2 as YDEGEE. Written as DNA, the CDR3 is TGTGCCAGCAGCCTGGGCGGATTGAGTAGGAACATTCAGTACTTC. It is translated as CASSLGGLSRNIQYF.

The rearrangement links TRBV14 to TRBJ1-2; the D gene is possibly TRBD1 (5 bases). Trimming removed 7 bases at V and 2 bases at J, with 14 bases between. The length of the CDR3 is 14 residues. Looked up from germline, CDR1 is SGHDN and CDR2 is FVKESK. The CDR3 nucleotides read TGTGCCAGCACCCCAGGGCAGAACAACTATGGCTACACCTTC. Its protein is CASTPGQNNYGYTF.

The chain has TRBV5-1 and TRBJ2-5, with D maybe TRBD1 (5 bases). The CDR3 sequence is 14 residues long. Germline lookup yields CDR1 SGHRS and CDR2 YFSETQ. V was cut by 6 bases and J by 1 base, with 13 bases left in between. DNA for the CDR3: TGCGCCAGCACCCGGAGTGGGGCCCAAGAGACCCAGTACTTC. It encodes CASTRSGAQETQYF.

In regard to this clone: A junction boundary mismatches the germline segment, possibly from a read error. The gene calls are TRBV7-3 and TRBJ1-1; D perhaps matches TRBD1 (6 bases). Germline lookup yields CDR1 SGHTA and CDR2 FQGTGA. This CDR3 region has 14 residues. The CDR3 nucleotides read TGTGCCAGCAGCTCCAGGGGAGACAGGATGGGGATCACCTTT. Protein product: CASSSRGDRMGITF.

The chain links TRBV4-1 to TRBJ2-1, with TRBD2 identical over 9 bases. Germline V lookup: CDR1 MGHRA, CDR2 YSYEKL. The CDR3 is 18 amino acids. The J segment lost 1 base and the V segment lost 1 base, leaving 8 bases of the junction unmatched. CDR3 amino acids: CASSQATPRGGSYNEQFF. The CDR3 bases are TGCGCCAGCAGCCAAGCTACGCCGCGGGGGGGATCCTACAATGAGCAGTTCTTC.

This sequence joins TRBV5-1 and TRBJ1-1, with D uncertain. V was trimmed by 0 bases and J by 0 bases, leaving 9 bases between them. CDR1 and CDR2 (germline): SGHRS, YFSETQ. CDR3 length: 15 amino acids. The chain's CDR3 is CASSLVGQVNTEAFF. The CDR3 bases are TGCGCCAGCAGCTTGGTGGGCCAGGTGAACACTGAAGCTTTCTTT.

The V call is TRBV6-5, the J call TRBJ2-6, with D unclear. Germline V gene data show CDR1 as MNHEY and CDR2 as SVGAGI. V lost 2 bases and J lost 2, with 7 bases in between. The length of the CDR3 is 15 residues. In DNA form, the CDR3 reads TGTGCCAGCAGTTACGTTGCGGCTGGGGCCAACGTCCTGACTTTC. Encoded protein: CASSYVAAGANVLTF.

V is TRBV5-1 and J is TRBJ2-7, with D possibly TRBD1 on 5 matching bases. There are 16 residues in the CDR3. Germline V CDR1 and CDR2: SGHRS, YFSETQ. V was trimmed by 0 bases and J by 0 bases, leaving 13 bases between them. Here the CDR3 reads CASSLAGRIFSYEQYF. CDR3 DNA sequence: TGCGCCAGCAGCTTGGCAGGGCGGATTTTCTCCTACGAGCAGTACTTC.

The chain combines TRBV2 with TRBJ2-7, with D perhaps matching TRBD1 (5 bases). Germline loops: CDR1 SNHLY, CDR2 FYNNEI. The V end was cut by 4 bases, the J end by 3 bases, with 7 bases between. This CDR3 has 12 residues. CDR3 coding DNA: TGTGCCAGCAGTGGGGGCTTCTACGAGCAGTACTTC. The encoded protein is CASSGGFYEQYF. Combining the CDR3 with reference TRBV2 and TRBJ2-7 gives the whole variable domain EPEVTQTPSHQVTQMGQEVILRCVPISNHLYFYWYRQILGQKVEFLVSFYNNEISEKSEIFDDQFSVERPDGSNFTLKIRSTKLEDSAMYFCASSGGFYEQYFGPGTRLTVT.

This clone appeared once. The CDR3 DNA reads TGTGCCAGCAGCGTACCCGGGACTCTCTACGAGCAGTACTTC. Translated, it gives CASSVPGTLYEQYF. The chain employs TRBV7-2 and TRBJ2-7, with D maybe TRBD2 (6 bases). The V gene's germline CDR1 is SGHTA and CDR2 FQGNSA. There are 14 residues in the CDR3. Trimming stripped 5 bases from V and 3 bases from J, with 14 bases between.